This entry concerns a single TCR beta chain. Germline values: CDR1 SGHTA, CDR2 FQGNSA. J was trimmed by 11 bases and V by 6 bases; bases with no gene match: 12. There are 13 residues in the CDR3. This specimen belongs to a study of control samples from healthy donors and cancer patients. The method was immunoSEQ multiplex PCR; TCRdb's version includes in-frame clones alone and lacks a portion of them. Of roughly 14,000 clones listed, roughly 80% are singletons. The clonotype originates from a female donor with lung cancer. Material for sequencing was formalin-fixed, paraffin-embedded tissue. This chain uses TRBV7-2 with TRBJ2-5; 7 bases are shared with TRBD2. The CDR3 loop is CASRWQGGGEQYF. The CDR3 DNA reads TGTGCCAGCAGATGGCAGGGCGGGGGTGAGCAGTACTTC.